The 22 T cell receptor beta chains presented below share a single source sample, sequenced in a study of T cell responses to AZD1222 COVID-19 vaccine. The method was immunoSEQ multiplex PCR; TCRdb's version includes in-frame clones alone and lacks a portion of them. The sample yields around 99,000 clones, approximately 86% seen once. Sequences were derived from peripheral blood, sampled on day 0 of AZD1222 vaccination. The receptor source for this set is an adult in good health.

This clone is a singleton in its sample. The chain joins TRBV18 to TRBJ2-7, with D perhaps TRBD2 (6 bases). The V and J ends lost 2 bases and 4 bases respectively, with 15 bases between them. CDR1 is KGHSH, CDR2 LQKENI, per germline. This CDR3 spans 15 amino acids. CDR3 sequence reads: CASSPVSGAIYEQYF. The DNA for the CDR3 is TGTGCCAGCTCACCAGTTAGCGGAGCAATATACGAGCAGTACTTC.

The CDR3 sequence is CASSVQGRVDQPQHF. The DNA of the CDR3 is TGTGCCAGCAGTGTACAGGGGAGGGTAGACCAGCCCCAGCATTTT. The chain uses TRBV5-6 and TRBJ1-5; 7 positions match TRBD1. The CDR3 has 15 amino acids. Germline assignment: CDR1 SGHDT and CDR2 YYEEEE. J was trimmed by 7 bases and V by 5 bases; bases with no gene match: 12.

The chain has TRBV10-2 and TRBJ1-6; 10 bases align to TRBD1. The CDR3 is made up of 16 amino acids. V shed 2 bases, J shed 7 bases, and the junction held 5 bases outside the gene matches. Germline CDR1 and CDR2: WSHSY and SAAADI. CDR3 in amino acids: CASSEAWTGGNSPLHF. CDR3 sequence (DNA): TGCGCCAGCAGTGAGGCCTGGACAGGGGGAAATTCACCCCTCCACTTT.

This clone was observed a single time. This chain links TRBV7-9 with TRBJ2-3, with D perhaps matching TRBD2 (6 bases). The CDR3 runs 15 residues. V lost 2 bases and J 4 bases, leaving 13 bases between the germline ends. The germline V gene encodes CDR1 SEHNR and CDR2 FQNEAQ (reference sequence). DNA of the CDR3: TGTGCCAGCAGCTTAATGTCCGGCGGGGCAGATACGCAGTATTTT. Translating gives CASSLMSGGADTQYF.

The J gene is TRBJ1-1, the V gene TRBV18; 10 bases align to TRBD1. CDR3 length: 14 residues. Trimming at V came to 5 bases and at J to 5 bases, leaving 5 bases not matched to a gene. The V gene's germline CDR1 is KGHSH and CDR2 LQKENI. The DNA for the CDR3 is TGTGCCAGCTCAGACGGACAGGGGGGAACTGAAGCTTTCTTT. It specifies CASSDGQGGTEAFF.

V is TRBV19 and J is TRBJ2-2; 13 positions agree with TRBD2. Trimming at V came to 6 bases and at J to 3 bases, leaving 10 bases not matched to a gene. Per germline, CDR1 LNHDA and CDR2 SQIVND (reference sequence). This CDR3 comprises 18 residues. CDR3 DNA: TGTGCCAGTAGAAGAAAAGCGGGACTAGCGGGATACACCGGGGAGCTGTTTTTT. Translating gives CASRRKAGLAGYTGELFF.

The chain employs TRBV28 and TRBJ2-7, with 8 nucleotides matching TRBD1. With 4 bases clipped from V and 2 bases from J, the junction kept 1 base outside the gene matches. This CDR3 region has 13 residues. CDR1 is MDHEN and CDR2 is SYDVKM in the germline V gene. Here the CDR3 DNA reads TGTGCCAGCAGTTGGGACAGGACCTACGAGCAGTACTTC. Its protein product is CASSWDRTYEQYF.

The V call is TRBV10-2, the J call TRBJ2-7; D may be TRBD2 (6 bases). The germline CDR1 and CDR2 sequences are WSHSY and SAAADI. The CDR3 runs 12 residues. V lost 0 bases, J lost 6 bases, and 6 bases lay in between. CDR3 coding DNA: TGCGCCAGCAGTGAGTCGGGAGGCGAGCAGTACTTC. This gives the protein CASSESGGEQYF.

CDR3 sequence: CASSPLSGRAGTGELFF. The CDR3 coding sequence is TGTGCCAGCAGTCCCCTAAGCGGGAGGGCCGGAACCGGGGAGCTGTTTTTT. The rearrangement joins TRBV6-2 or TRBV6-3 to TRBJ2-2; TRBD2 matches 10 bases. With V trimmed by 5 bases and J by 5 bases, 11 bases remained unmatched. CDR3 size: 17 residues. The V gene's germline CDR1 is MNHEY and CDR2 SVGEGT.

This rearrangement joins TRBV2 to TRBJ2-7; TRBD1 aligns across 7 bases. V shed 1 base and J 0 bases; nucleotides not matched to a gene: 15. In germline, CDR1 is SNHLY, CDR2 FYNNEI. The CDR3 runs 19 residues. The CDR3 nucleotides read TGTGCCAGCAGTGAAGTGGGGACAGCTAGAAAGTTAATCTCCTACGAGCAGTACTTC. Translation gives CASSEVGTARKLISYEQYF.

The CDR3 DNA reads TGTGCCATCAGTGAGTCCCTAGCGGGAGTCGAGCAGTACTTC. Protein product: CAISESLAGVEQYF. The chain joins TRBV10-3 to TRBJ2-7, with 10 bases aligning to TRBD2. Trimming at V came to 0 bases and at J to 6 bases, leaving 2 bases not matched to a gene. The CDR3 covers 14 residues. Germline CDR1 and CDR2: ENHRY and SYGVKD.

The chain links TRBV5-1 to TRBJ1-4; the D is unclear. V was cut by 0 bases and J by 9 bases, with 15 bases left in between. The CDR3 contains 15 residues. Germline lookup yields CDR1 SGHRS and CDR2 YFSETQ. CDR3 sequence (DNA): TGCGCCAGCAGCTTGGAGAGTGGGGTGCCTCAAAAACTGTTTTTT. This sequence encodes CASSLESGVPQKLFF.

The V gene is TRBV19, the J gene TRBJ1-3; TRBD1 agrees at 10 bases. CDR1 LNHDA and CDR2 SQIVND come from the germline V gene (reference sequence). There are 16 residues in the CDR3. Trimming removed 4 bases from V and 4 bases from J; junction bases left unmatched: 7. The CDR3 is CASSTTGTGVGNTIYF. The CDR3 region has the DNA TGTGCCAGTAGTACGACCGGGACAGGGGTCGGAAACACCATATATTTT.

The chain recombines TRBV6-6 with TRBJ1-3; TRBD1 is a possible D gene (6 bases). With 5 bases removed from V and 2 bases from J, the gap between germline ends came to 19 bases. The CDR3 is 17 residues long. Germline V gives CDR1 MNHNY, CDR2 SVGAGI (reference sequence). CDR3 nucleotide sequence: TGTGCCAGCAGTCTTCACGGGGGGCAGGGCACTGGAAACACCATATATTTT. It yields the protein CASSLHGGQGTGNTIYF.

This sequence joins TRBV30 and TRBJ2-7, with unresolved D. Looked up from germline, CDR1 is GTSNPN and CDR2 is SVGIG (reference sequence). V was clipped by 4 bases and J by 1 base, with 5 bases between them. The CDR3 contains 11 residues. CDR3 in DNA: TGTGCCTGGAAACAGTCCTACGAGCAGTACTTC. Translation: CAWKQSYEQYF.

This chain links TRBV5-1 with TRBJ1-1, with D tentatively TRBD1 (5 bases). Germline V CDR1 and CDR2: SGHRS, YFSETQ. V was shortened by 4 bases and J by 0 bases, with 13 bases between the two germline ends. The CDR3 contains 15 residues. CDR3 bases: TGCGCCAGCAGCGTGGTGGCAGGGCTGAACACTGAAGCTTTCTTT. Its translation: CASSVVAGLNTEAFF.

The J gene is TRBJ1-5, the V gene TRBV28; possibly TRBD1 for D (5 bases). Germline loops: CDR1 MDHEN, CDR2 SYDVKM. This CDR3 contains 15 residues. Trimming removed 8 bases from V and 0 bases from J, with 14 bases in between. The CDR3 nucleotides read TGTGCCAGCCGGGGGGGTGGGTATAGCAATCAGCCCCAGCATTTT. Its protein is CASRGGGYSNQPQHF.

The gene calls are TRBV7-8 and TRBJ2-1, with D uncertain. This CDR3 comprises 16 residues. Germline-derived CDR1 and CDR2 are SGHVS and FQNEAQ. V dropped 2 bases and J dropped 5 bases, with 16 bases sitting between them. CDR3 protein: CASSLIMAGPNNEQFF. In DNA form, the CDR3 reads TGTGCCAGCAGCTTAATTATGGCAGGACCAAACAATGAGCAGTTCTTC.

This chain uses TRBV7-2 with TRBJ2-5; TRBD2 matches at 7 bases. In germline, CDR1 is SGHTA, CDR2 FQGNSA. With 0 bases clipped from V and 4 bases from J, the junction kept 5 bases outside the gene matches. The CDR3 consists of 15 residues. As DNA, the CDR3 is TGTGCCAGCAGCTTAGCGGTTGCGGGGGTAGAGACCCAGTACTTC. Translated, it gives CASSLAVAGVETQYF.

The V gene is TRBV7-7, the J gene TRBJ2-6, with D uncertain. CDR3 size: 14 residues. Looked up from germline, CDR1 is SSHAT and CDR2 is FNYEAQ (reference sequence). In nucleotides, the CDR3 is TGTGCTAGTGGGCCCGGCTCTGGGGCCAACGTCCTGACTTTC. It is translated as CASGPGSGANVLTF.

The chain is built from TRBV5-6 and TRBJ2-5; either TRBD1 or TRBD2 may supply D (5 bases each). Between the trimmed V and J ends, which lost 3 bases and 5 bases, there was a span of 14 bases. CDR1 is SGHDT, CDR2 YYEEEE, per germline. The CDR3 consists of 14 residues. The CDR3 is CASSSTGARETQYF. CDR3 sequence (DNA): TGTGCCAGCAGCTCCACCGGGGCCCGGGAGACCCAGTACTTC.

The V call is TRBV6-6, the J call TRBJ2-7; 10 bases fit TRBD1. The CDR3 has 15 residues. The germline V gene has CDR1 MNHNY and CDR2 SVGAGI (reference sequence). J was trimmed by 5 bases and V by 6 bases; bases with no gene match: 10. CDR3 sequence: CASSFPGQGIDEQYF. The CDR3 DNA sequence: TGTGCCAGCAGCTTCCCGGGACAGGGGATCGACGAGCAGTACTTC.